Following are 19 T cell receptor beta chains from one sample sequenced in a study of chemoradiotherapy in HPV16-positive cancers. Profiling relied on immunoSEQ multiplex PCR, and the TCRdb table lists in-frame clones only, not all of them. The data show about 12,000 clones, with roughly 63% seen just once and less than 20% held by the top ten. Collection of the sample occurred from a patient who underwent chemoradiotherapy. The source is a human donor with HPV-associated anogenital cancer.

The chain employs TRBV4-2 and TRBJ1-5; tentatively, D is TRBD1 (5 bases). Trimming stripped 1 base from V and 5 bases from J, with 15 bases between. The CDR3 is 16 residues long. CDR1 LGHNA and CDR2 YNFKEQ come from the germline V gene. The CDR3: CASSQVARGSHQPQHF. In DNA, the CDR3 is TGTGCCAGCAGCCAAGTCGCTCGGGGCTCTCATCAGCCCCAGCATTTT.

The gene calls are TRBV11-2 and TRBJ1-2; D may be TRBD1 (5 bases). CDR3 length: 15 amino acids. The germline V and J ends were trimmed by 5 bases and 8 bases, with 21 bases remaining between them. CDR1 and CDR2 from the germline V gene are SGHAT and FQNNGV. The CDR3 sequence is CASSGLRGRAMGYTF. The CDR3 bases are TGTGCCAGCAGCGGACTACGGGGCAGGGCAATGGGCTACACCTTC.

This clone has more than one count but fewer than ten. The V gene is TRBV13, the J gene TRBJ1-5; D not resolved. The CDR3 contains 15 residues. V lost 4 bases and J lost 0, with 10 bases in between. Germline V gene data show CDR1 as PRHDT and CDR2 as FYEKMQ (reference sequence). The CDR3 region has the DNA TGTGCCAGCAGCTCCCGACGGGGTAGCAATCAGCCCCAGCATTTT. This gives the protein CASSSRRGSNQPQHF.

J is TRBJ2-1 and V is TRBV5-1; tentatively, D is TRBD2 (7 bases). Germline values: CDR1 SGHRS, CDR2 YFSETQ. The ends were cut back, 7 bases at V and 6 bases at J, with 20 bases in the middle. This CDR3 has 15 residues. The CDR3 coding sequence is TGCGCCAGCGGAGGGGGGGATCTGGGGGCCAATGAGCAGTTCTTC. Residues: CASGGGDLGANEQFF. Together with reference TRBV5-1 and TRBJ2-1, the CDR3 gives the full variable domain: KAGVTQTPRYLIKTRGQQVTLSCSPISGHRSVSWYQQTPGQGLQFLFEYFSETQRNKGNFPGRFSGRQFSNSRSEMNVSTLELGDSALYLCASGGGDLGANEQFFGPGTRLTVL.

The chain combines TRBV7-8 with TRBJ2-7; D unclear. CDR1 is SGHVS, CDR2 FQNEAQ, per germline. The CDR3 loop spans 13 amino acids. The V end was cut by 3 bases, the J end by 2 bases, with 8 bases between. The CDR3 region is CASSFLGPYEQYF. The DNA of the CDR3 is TGTGCCAGCAGCTTCTTGGGTCCCTACGAGCAGTACTTC.

CDR3 protein: CASSQVLTGSYEQYF. DNA for the CDR3: TGCGCCAGCAGCCAAGTGTTGACAGGGTCCTACGAGCAGTACTTC. This chain uses TRBV4-1 with TRBJ2-7; 7 positions match TRBD1. This CDR3 is 15 amino acids long. The germline V gene has CDR1 MGHRA and CDR2 YSYEKL. Trimming cost V 1 base and J 1 base; bases outside gene matches: 4.

This sequence joins TRBV7-8 and TRBJ2-7, with D unclear. From germline, CDR1 is SGHVS and CDR2 FQNEAQ. The CDR3 contains 12 residues. V dropped 2 bases and J dropped 3 bases, with 5 bases sitting between them. The DNA for the CDR3 is TGTGCCAGCAGCTTACGAGGCTACGAGCAGTACTTC. This encodes CASSLRGYEQYF.

The gene calls are TRBV28 and TRBJ2-1; D is possibly TRBD2 (6 bases). Germline V gene sequence: CDR1 MDHEN, CDR2 SYDVKM. The CDR3 runs to 19 residues. V lost 2 bases and J lost 0, with 20 bases in between. CDR3 nucleotide sequence: TGTGCCAGCAGTTTACTAGCGTCCTGGGGCCGGGGCTCCTACAATGAGCAGTTCTTC. Residues: CASSLLASWGRGSYNEQFF.

This chain joins TRBV19 and TRBJ2-3, with a possible D match to TRBD2 (5 bases). The CDR3 is 14 residues long. Germline values: CDR1 LNHDA, CDR2 SQIVND (reference sequence). Trimming cost V 4 bases and J 0 bases, with 8 bases left between them. The CDR3 loop is CASSTSPSTDTQYF. The CDR3 DNA reads as TGTGCCAGTAGTACTAGCCCGAGCACAGATACGCAGTATTTT.

The J gene is TRBJ1-2, the V gene TRBV5-1; D possibly corresponds to TRBD1 (5 bases). Germline-derived CDR1 and CDR2 are SGHRS and YFSETQ. The CDR3 has 13 amino acids. Trimming took off 4 bases at V and 8 bases at J, with 15 bases between the two ends. The CDR3 region is CASSEGPLGGYTF. The CDR3 DNA is TGCGCCAGCAGCGAGGGACCGCTGGGGGGCTACACCTTC.

The chain couples TRBV28 to TRBJ1-2; tentative D call: TRBD1 (5 bases). Per germline, CDR1 MDHEN and CDR2 SYDVKM. CDR3 length: 12 amino acids. The ends were cut back, 6 bases at V and 3 bases at J, with 8 bases in the middle. The CDR3 nucleotides are TGTGCCAGCAGCCTGGGACACTATGGCTACACCTTC. Translating gives CASSLGHYGYTF.

V is TRBV5-4 and J is TRBJ1-1; 7 nucleotides align to TRBD1. V shed 3 bases and J 1 base; nucleotides not matched to a gene: 9. CDR3 size: 16 residues. The germline V gene encodes CDR1 SGHNT and CDR2 YYREEE (reference sequence). The CDR3 loop reads CASSSLPGQANTEAFF. The CDR3 DNA reads as TGTGCCAGCAGCTCCTTACCAGGACAGGCGAACACTGAAGCTTTCTTT.

The CDR3: CASSFIERDLNEQFF. The CDR3 nucleotides are TGTGCCAGCAGTTTCATCGAACGGGACCTCAATGAGCAGTTCTTC. The J gene is TRBJ2-1, the V gene TRBV6-5, with D possibly being TRBD1 or TRBD2 (5 bases each). The CDR3 is 15 amino acids. V was trimmed by 4 bases and J by 6 bases, leaving 16 bases between them. CDR1 is MNHEY and CDR2 is SVGAGI in the germline V gene.

V usage is TRBV5-1 and J usage is TRBJ1-4; D gene uncertain. V was clipped by 2 bases and J by 4 bases, with 6 bases between them. Germline loops: CDR1 SGHRS, CDR2 YFSETQ. The length of the CDR3 is 13 residues. CDR3 DNA: TGCGCCAGCAGCTTCCAGGTTAATGAAAAACTGTTTTTT. Its translation: CASSFQVNEKLFF.

This clone was counted a single time. The rearrangement links TRBV7-9 to TRBJ1-1; D is unclear. V was shortened by 2 bases and J by 6 bases, with 7 bases between the two germline ends. Germline-derived CDR1 and CDR2 are SEHNR and FQNEAQ (reference sequence). This CDR3 has 12 amino acids. The CDR3 DNA is TGTGCCAGCAGCTTATTAGCTGCTGAAGCTTTCTTT. Amino acid sequence: CASSLLAAEAFF.

The gene calls are TRBV7-3 and TRBJ2-2; 14 positions match TRBD2. The germline V gene encodes CDR1 SGHTA and CDR2 FQGTGA. The J segment lost 1 base and the V segment lost 1 base, leaving 8 bases of the junction unmatched. The CDR3 runs 20 residues. CDR3 protein: CASSLKGGTSGGLNTGELFF. The DNA of the CDR3 is TGTGCCAGCAGCTTAAAAGGGGGGACTAGCGGGGGCCTGAACACCGGGGAGCTGTTTTTT.

This clone has just a few counts. The sample contains more than one DNA sequence encoding this CDR3. The chain is built from TRBV30 and TRBJ1-5, with D possibly TRBD1 on 5 matching bases. Trimming pared 0 bases from V and 2 bases from J, leaving 5 bases between. The germline CDR1 and CDR2 sequences are GTSNPN and SVGIG (reference sequence). This CDR3 comprises 13 residues. The CDR3 region has the DNA TGTGCCTGGAGTGTGGGGGGCAATCAGCCCCAGCATTTT. This gives the protein CAWSVGGNQPQHF. Looking up the rest from reference TRBV30 and TRBJ1-5 gives the full variable domain: SQTIHQWPATLVQPVGSPLSLECTVEGTSNPNLYWYRQAAGRGLQLLFYSVGIGQISSEVPQNLSASRPQDRQFILSSKKLLLSDSGFYLCAWSVGGNQPQHFGDGTRLSIL.

V is TRBV28 and J is TRBJ2-1; perhaps D is TRBD1 or TRBD2 (5 bases each). Trimming removed 6 bases at V and 7 bases at J, with 22 bases between. CDR1 and CDR2 (germline): MDHEN, SYDVKM. The CDR3 runs to 16 residues. CDR3 sequence (DNA): TGTGCCAGCAGCGTCACTAGGGTAGTCGGGGCAAATGAGCAGTTCTTC. Translation gives CASSVTRVVGANEQFF.

This rearrangement joins TRBV5-6 to TRBJ2-2; D uncertain. Germline CDR1 and CDR2: SGHDT and YYEEEE. This CDR3 has 13 residues. The ends were cut back, 0 bases at V and 4 bases at J, with 4 bases in the middle. In DNA, the CDR3 is TGTGCCAGCAGCTTGGGAGGCACCGGGGAGCTGTTTTTT. Translated: CASSLGGTGELFF. Full variable domain (missing parts from reference TRBV5-6 and TRBJ2-2): DAGVTQSPTHLIKTRGQQVTLRCSPKSGHDTVSWYQQALGQGPQFIFQYYEEEERQRGNFPDRFSGHQFPNYSSELNVNALLLGDSALYLCASSLGGTGELFFGEGSRLTVL.